The 14 T cell receptor beta chains below come from one sample, sequenced in a study of T cell clonality in common variable immunodeficiency. Using immunoSEQ multiplex PCR, the repertoire was profiled, and TCRdb retains in-frame clones only, with some absent. Recorded here are about 35,000 clones, none singletons. The sequenced material came from peripheral blood mononuclear cells. Receptors originate from a person aged 18 to 70 in good health.

This clone was recorded many times. With the read ending 3 residues before the CDR3 end, the germline J gene is used to fill in that end. This rearrangement joins TRBV5-6 to TRBJ1-2; perhaps TRBD1 as D (5 bases). There are 15 residues in the CDR3. The ends were cut back, 0 bases at V and 6 bases at J, with 15 bases in the middle. Germline V gives CDR1 SGHDT, CDR2 YYEEEE. This CDR3 reads CASSLAGLAGHGYTF. The sequenced CDR3 bases are TGTGCCAGCAGCTTGGCGGGACTCGCCGGTCATGGC.

With respect to this clone: The sequenced fragment ends 3 residues before the CDR3 boundary, so the rest is inferred from the germline J gene. The chain couples TRBV30 to TRBJ1-2; no firm D call. The germline V gene encodes CDR1 GTSNPN and CDR2 SVGIG (reference sequence). The CDR3 is 12 amino acids. The chain's CDR3 is CAWSGDSGSYTF. Incomplete CDR3 DNA: TGTGCCTGGAGTGGGGATAGCGGGAGC.

In its sample, this clone was seen many times. Sequencing ends 3 residues short of the CDR3 end; the germline J gene provides the rest. The chain carries TRBV5-1 and TRBJ2-4, with TRBD1 matching over 7 bases. Germline CDR1 SGHRS, CDR2 YFSETQ. The ends lost 4 bases at V and 6 bases at J; junction bases unmatched: 7. This CDR3 contains 14 residues. The sequenced part of the CDR3 DNA is TGCGCCAGCAGCCCAGAAAGACAGGGAAACATT. Its protein is CASSPERQGNI. The whole CDR3 protein is CASSPERQGNIQYF.

This clone was observed at least ten times. The read falls 3 residues short of the CDR3 end, and the missing part is taken from the germline J gene. The V and J genes are TRBV29-1 and TRBJ2-5; TRBD2 aligns across 8 bases. The junction had 7 bases not matched to a gene; V was cut back by 5 bases and J by 2 bases. Germline lookup yields CDR1 SQVTM and CDR2 ANQGSEA. CDR3 length: 14 residues. This CDR3 reads CSVFGLAGQETQYF. The sequenced CDR3 bases are TGCAGCGTTTTTGGACTAGCTGGACAAGAGACC.

This clone has at least ten counts. The CDR3 end falls 3 residues outside the read, so it is completed with the germline J gene. The chain has TRBV27 and TRBJ2-7; 9 bases are a match to TRBD1. Losses at the gene ends were 5 bases for V and 5 bases for J; bases not matched to a gene: 10. Germline-derived CDR1 and CDR2 are MNHEY and SMNVEV (reference sequence). The CDR3 length is 15 residues. The CDR3 here is CASSPGTGIPHEQYF. The part of the CDR3 DNA that was read is TGTGCCAGCAGTCCGGGGACAGGGATCCCCCACGAG.

Points on this clone: The CDR3 end is not reached by the read, which stops 3 residues before it; the germline J gene fills it in. The chain combines TRBV7-6 with TRBJ2-2; possibly TRBD1 for D (5 bases). V lost 6 bases, J lost 1 base, and 12 bases lay in between. The CDR3 length is 15 residues. CDR1 and CDR2 from the germline V gene are SGHVS and FNYEAQ. This CDR3 reads CASSRNQGNTGELFF. The part of the CDR3 DNA that was read is TGTGCCAGCAGTCGAAATCAGGGGAACACCGGGGAG.

This clone was observed at least ten times. Read data end 3 residues before the CDR3 end; the end is taken from the germline J gene. The genes are TRBV20-1 and TRBJ2-7; a possible D gene is TRBD2 (5 bases). Germline V gives CDR1 DFQATT, CDR2 SNEGSKA (reference sequence). V dropped 0 bases and J dropped 2 bases, with 14 bases sitting between them. There are 15 residues in the CDR3. CDR3: CSARENPGSTYEQYF. The part of the CDR3 DNA that was read is TGCAGTGCTAGAGAAAATCCGGGGTCTACCTACGAG.

In its sample, this clone was seen many times. The read gets to within 3 residues of the CDR3 end, and the germline J gene fills in the rest. The V gene is TRBV4-1, the J gene TRBJ2-7, with TRBD2 matching 7 bases. The CDR3 extends over 15 amino acids. Germline-derived CDR1 and CDR2 are MGHRA and YSYEKL. Trimming took 4 bases from V and 3 from J; bases not matched to a gene: 9. CDR3 bases read: TGCGCCAGCAGCCCGGGAGCGGGGCAAAACTACGAG. Translated: CASSPGAGQNYE. From start to end, the CDR3 is CASSPGAGQNYEQYF.

This clone was recorded many times. The read halts 3 residues ahead of the CDR3 end, with the missing end drawn from the germline J gene. V is TRBV4-1 and J is TRBJ1-4; D ambiguous. V lost 0 bases and J lost 4, with 12 bases in between. The germline V gene has CDR1 MGHRA and CDR2 YSYEKL. The CDR3 runs 16 residues. CDR3 protein: CASSQDLRQRNEKLFF. CDR3 DNA, as far as it was read: TGCGCCAGCAGCCAAGATCTTCGGCAGCGTAATGAAAAA.

As to this clone: The CDR3 end falls 3 residues outside the read, so it is completed with the germline J gene. The chain has TRBV6-1 and TRBJ1-1; the D gene is possibly TRBD1 (5 bases). Looked up from germline, CDR1 is MNHNS and CDR2 is SASEGT. Trimming took off 3 bases at V and 4 bases at J, with 15 bases between the two ends. CDR3 size: 15 residues. CDR3 sequence: CASSDGGLIGTEAFF. The covered CDR3 bases are TGTGCCAGCAGTGATGGGGGACTGATAGGCACTGAA.

Incomplete CDR3 DNA: TGTGCCAGCAGCTTTCGGGGGGGGTCGGAGACG. As protein: CASSFRGGSET. The entire CDR3 protein reads CASSFRGGSETQYF. V is TRBV7-9 and J is TRBJ2-3, with 8 bases matching TRBD2. The read is 3 residues too short to cover the CDR3 end, so that end is filled in from the germline J gene. CDR1 is SEHNR and CDR2 is FQNEAQ in the germline V gene (reference sequence). The CDR3 spans 14 residues.

The table lists this clone with many counts. The read finishes 3 residues shy of the CDR3 end, and the germline J gene is used to complete it. The chain couples TRBV5-6 to TRBJ2-7; the D gene is possibly TRBD1 (5 bases). Germline V gene data show CDR1 as SGHDT and CDR2 as YYEEEE. V was pared by 1 base and J by 6 bases, with 14 bases between. This CDR3 is built from 14 residues. CDR3 DNA (partial): TGTGCCAGCAGCTTGCCCTTAGTGGGGCCCGAG. This codes for CASSLPLVGPE. In full, the CDR3 is CASSLPLVGPEQYF.

Details on this clone: Relative to the germline gene, one junction end is altered; a read error may explain this. The read gets to within 3 residues of the CDR3 end, and the germline J gene fills in the rest. The chain combines TRBV18 with TRBJ2-5; TRBD1 might be the D (5 bases). The CDR3 sequence is 14 residues long. CDR1 and CDR2 (germline): KGHSH, LQKENI. CDR3 sequence: CASPPPAGHETQYF. CDR3 DNA, as far as it was read: TGTGCCAGCCCACCACCTGCAGGGCACGAGACC.

This clone was seen many times. From the germline J gene comes the end of the CDR3, since the read stops 3 residues before it. The chain combines TRBV20-1 with TRBJ2-7; possibly TRBD1 for D (6 bases). The V end lost 4 bases, the J end lost 1 base, and 20 bases lay between the germline ends. CDR3 length equals 16 residues. Germline CDR1 and CDR2: DFQATT and SNEGSKA (reference sequence). CDR3 sequence: CSATEGGEGPSYEQYF. The part of the CDR3 DNA that was read is TGCAGTGCTACCGAAGGGGGAGAGGGACCGTCCTACGAG.